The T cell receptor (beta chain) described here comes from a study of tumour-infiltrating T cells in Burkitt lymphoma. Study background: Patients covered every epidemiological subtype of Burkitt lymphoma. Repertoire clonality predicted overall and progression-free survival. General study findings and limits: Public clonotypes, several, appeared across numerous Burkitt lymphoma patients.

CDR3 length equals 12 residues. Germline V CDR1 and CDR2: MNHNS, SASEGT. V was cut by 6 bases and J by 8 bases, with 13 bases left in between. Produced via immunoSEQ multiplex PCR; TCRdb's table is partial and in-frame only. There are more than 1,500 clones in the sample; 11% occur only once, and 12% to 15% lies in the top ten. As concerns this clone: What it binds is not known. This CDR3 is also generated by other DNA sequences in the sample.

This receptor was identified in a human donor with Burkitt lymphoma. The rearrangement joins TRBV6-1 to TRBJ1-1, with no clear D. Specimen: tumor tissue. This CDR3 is CASREGGTEAFF. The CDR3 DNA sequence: TGTGCCAGCAGGGAGGGAGGCACCGAAGCTTTCTTT.